A single sample gave rise to the 30 T cell receptor beta chains below, sequenced in a study of OX40 agonist ivuxolimab in advanced cancers. Repertoires were generated with immunoSEQ multiplex PCR, while TCRdb's copy carries only in-frame clones and drops some. The repertoire includes 25,000 to 30,000 clones, roughly 84% of them detected once, and 15% sits in the top ten. The sequenced sample was CD4+ or CD8+ T cells sorted from blood, obtained in a trial of the OX40 agonist ivuxolimab. These receptors were collected from an adult with an advanced solid tumor such as melanoma, head and neck, liver or kidney cancer.

The rearrangement links TRBV9 to TRBJ2-1; TRBD2 matches 7 bases. The V gene's germline CDR1 is SGDLS and CDR2 YYNGEE. CDR3 length equals 16 residues. Trimming cost V 3 bases and J 8 bases; bases outside gene matches: 14. The CDR3 reads CASSDPLAGEVDEQFF. The CDR3 nucleotides read TGTGCCAGCAGCGACCCCCTCGCGGGAGAGGTCGATGAGCAGTTCTTC.

This chain connects TRBV6-5 to TRBJ2-1, with D possibly being TRBD2 (5 bases). The ends were cut back, 7 bases at V and 6 bases at J, with 7 bases in the middle. Germline values: CDR1 MNHEY, CDR2 SVGAGI. CDR3 length: 11 amino acids. DNA of the CDR3: TGTGCCAGCATCCGGGGCAATGAGCAGTTCTTC. This translates into CASIRGNEQFF.

J is TRBJ1-1 and V is TRBV5-4; no firm D call. Germline CDR1 SGHNT, CDR2 YYREEE (reference sequence). Trimming stripped 1 base from V and 1 base from J, with 5 bases between. There are 13 residues in the CDR3. The DNA of the CDR3 is TGTGCCAGCAGCTTGAAGGGGAACACTGAAGCTTTCTTT. It specifies CASSLKGNTEAFF.

This clone has only one observation. The chain employs TRBV27 and TRBJ2-2; D is ambiguous. This CDR3 has 12 residues. Between the trimmed V and J ends, which lost 5 bases and 8 bases, there was a span of 9 bases. Germline values: CDR1 MNHEY, CDR2 SMNVEV (reference sequence). This CDR3 is CASSPLVGELFF. The CDR3 nucleotides are TGTGCCAGCAGTCCCTTGGTGGGGGAGCTGTTTTTT.

This clone was seen a single time. CDR3 region: CASSQGLREWDTGELFF. CDR3 nucleotides: TGTGCCAGCAGCCAAGGGTTGAGGGAGTGGGACACCGGGGAGCTGTTTTTT. The chain carries TRBV7-6 and TRBJ2-2; TRBD2 might be the D (5 bases). Per germline, CDR1 SGHVS and CDR2 FNYEAQ. The CDR3 runs 17 residues. V lost 5 bases and J 3 bases, leaving 19 bases between the germline ends.

The chain recombines TRBV7-3 with TRBJ2-3; the match to TRBD1 covers 7 bases. This CDR3 is built from 17 residues. V was clipped by 1 base and J by 2 bases; unmatched bases: 9. In germline, CDR1 is SGHTA, CDR2 FQGTGA. The CDR3 DNA follows: TGTGCCAGCAGCTTAAACCCAGGGGGAGAGCTCACAGATACGCAGTATTTT. This encodes CASSLNPGGELTDTQYF.

The rearrangement uses TRBV28 and TRBJ2-7, with 13 bases aligning to TRBD2. This CDR3 is built from 16 residues. In germline, CDR1 is MDHEN, CDR2 SYDVKM. The V gene end was trimmed by 5 bases and the J gene end by 7 bases; junction bases not matched to a gene: 11. In DNA, the CDR3 is TGTGCCAGCAGTCCAGGACTAGCGGGAGCCGGGCGAGAGCAGTACTTC. Its protein product is CASSPGLAGAGREQYF.

The chain joins TRBV19 to TRBJ2-5; the match to TRBD2 covers 7 bases. CDR1 and CDR2 (germline): LNHDA, SQIVND (reference sequence). The V gene end was trimmed by 10 bases and the J gene end by 7 bases; junction bases not matched to a gene: 12. The CDR3 totals 13 residues. The CDR3 coding sequence is TGTGCCACCACAATCGGGGGGTCCGGGACCCAGTACTTC. Its translation is CATTIGGSGTQYF.

The chain carries TRBV28 and TRBJ2-3; D unclear. CDR3 length equals 14 residues. Trimming shortened V by 3 bases and J by 4 bases, and 11 bases separated the two germline ends. The germline CDR1 and CDR2 sequences are MDHEN and SYDVKM. The DNA of the CDR3 is TGTGCCAGCAGTTTCCGGCTCCTCGCAGATACGCAGTATTTT. Protein product: CASSFRLLADTQYF.

This clone appeared once. The chain is built from TRBV6-5 and TRBJ2-2, with 8 bases lining up with TRBD1. The CDR3 runs 16 residues. With 2 bases clipped from V and 4 bases from J, the junction kept 6 bases outside the gene matches. Germline CDR1 MNHEY, CDR2 SVGAGI. The CDR3 protein is CASSYKPTGATGELFF. The CDR3 coding sequence is TGTGCCAGCAGTTACAAACCGACAGGGGCCACCGGGGAGCTGTTTTTT.

The rearrangement joins TRBV5-5 to TRBJ2-3; 7 bases agree with TRBD1. The V segment lost 4 bases and the J segment 0 bases; nucleotides outside the gene matches: 8. The CDR3 runs to 16 residues. The germline V gene has CDR1 SGHKS and CDR2 YYEKEE (reference sequence). CDR3 nucleotides: TGTGCCAGCAGCCCCTATCCGGGACAGAGCACAGATACGCAGTATTTT. Translation gives CASSPYPGQSTDTQYF.

The genes are TRBV27 and TRBJ2-1; D perhaps matches TRBD1 (5 bases). V lost 0 bases and J 10 bases, leaving 16 bases between the germline ends. The CDR3 is 15 residues long. CDR1 is MNHEY, CDR2 SMNVEV, per germline (reference sequence). The CDR3 nucleotides are TGTGCCAGCAGTTTATCATGGGGCCTCCCTGGGGAGCAGTTCTTC. Its translation: CASSLSWGLPGEQFF.

The chain is built from TRBV27 and TRBJ1-1, with D perhaps matching TRBD1 (5 bases). Trimming cost V 1 base and J 5 bases, with 11 bases left between them. This CDR3 has 14 amino acids. Germline CDR1 and CDR2: MNHEY and SMNVEV (reference sequence). CDR3 region: CASSLFPGRTEAFF. As DNA, the CDR3 is TGTGCCAGCAGTTTATTTCCGGGGCGGACTGAAGCTTTCTTT.

This chain uses TRBV28 with TRBJ2-2, with 8 bases fitting TRBD1. CDR3 size: 15 residues. Germline trimming cut 5 bases from V and 7 bases from J; bases unmatched to any gene: 9. Looked up from germline, CDR1 is MDHEN and CDR2 is SYDVKM. CDR3 sequence: CASSGETGANGELFF. CDR3 DNA sequence: TGTGCCAGCAGTGGAGAGACAGGGGCGAACGGGGAGCTGTTTTTT.

The rearrangement uses TRBV2 and TRBJ1-1; the D is unclear. V lost 3 bases and J lost 1, with 6 bases in between. CDR3 length equals 13 residues. The germline gives CDR1 SNHLY, CDR2 FYNNEI. CDR3 amino acids: CASSERENTEAFF. The DNA for the CDR3 is TGTGCCAGCAGTGAGAGGGAGAACACTGAAGCTTTCTTT.

V gene TRBV5-1 combines with J gene TRBJ2-7; 12 bases align to TRBD2. The CDR3 has 15 residues. V lost 4 bases and J lost 4; bases outside the gene matches: 6. Germline assignment: CDR1 SGHRS and CDR2 YFSETQ. CDR3 coding DNA: TGCGCCAGCAGCCAGACTAGCGGGAGTGTGTACGAGCAGTACTTC. It codes for CASSQTSGSVYEQYF. The full variable domain, in which reference TRBV5-1 and TRBJ2-7 provide the parts outside the CDR3, is KAGVTQTPRYLIKTRGQQVTLSCSPISGHRSVSWYQQTPGQGLQFLFEYFSETQRNKGNFPGRFSGRQFSNSRSEMNVSTLELGDSALYLCASSQTSGSVYEQYFGPGTRLTVT.

This chain links TRBV5-1 with TRBJ1-2; D not resolved. Germline V lookup: CDR1 SGHRS, CDR2 YFSETQ. V was shortened by 5 bases and J by 4 bases, with 12 bases between the two germline ends. The CDR3 length is 13 residues. In DNA, the CDR3 is TGCGCCAGCAGAACAGACCCCGCCTATGGCTACACCTTC. As protein: CASRTDPAYGYTF.

The rearrangement links TRBV27 to TRBJ2-2; 8 bases are a match to TRBD2. The V gene end was trimmed by 8 bases and the J gene end by 7 bases; junction bases not matched to a gene: 9. The CDR3 consists of 14 residues. CDR1 and CDR2 (germline): MNHEY, SMNVEV (reference sequence). CDR3 region: CASCWDGRGGELFF. CDR3 in DNA: TGTGCCAGCTGTTGGGACGGGAGGGGCGGGGAGCTGTTTTTT.

The V call is TRBV4-1, the J call TRBJ2-7; 8 bases line up with TRBD2. With V trimmed by 3 bases and J by 0 bases, 4 bases remained unmatched. This CDR3 region has 15 residues. Germline values: CDR1 MGHRA, CDR2 YSYEKL. CDR3: CASSQSGSPSYEQYF. CDR3 coding DNA: TGCGCCAGCAGCCAGAGCGGGAGTCCCTCCTACGAGCAGTACTTC.

J is TRBJ2-7 and V is TRBV11-3; no clear D. V was pared by 2 bases and J by 2 bases, with 7 bases between. Germline lookup yields CDR1 SGHNT and CDR2 YENEEA. The CDR3 loop spans 13 amino acids. The CDR3 coding sequence is TGTGCCAGCAGCTTAACGGACGCCTACGAGCAGTACTTC. It yields the protein CASSLTDAYEQYF.

This clone was seen once. The chain has TRBV7-9 and TRBJ2-3; D gene unclear. This CDR3 is 12 amino acids long. The V and J ends lost 4 bases and 5 bases respectively, with 7 bases between them. Germline lookup yields CDR1 SEHNR and CDR2 FQNEAQ (reference sequence). The CDR3 loop reads CASSSRGDTQYF. In nucleotides, the CDR3 is TGTGCCAGCAGCTCCCGTGGAGATACGCAGTATTTT.

The chain uses TRBV18 and TRBJ2-5, with a tentative D call TRBD1 (5 bases). Trimming pared 2 bases from V and 4 bases from J, leaving 8 bases between. Germline assignment: CDR1 KGHSH and CDR2 LQKENI. This CDR3 is built from 13 residues. The CDR3 DNA is TGTGCCAGCTCACCAGCAGGGATAGAGACCCAGTACTTC. Amino acid sequence: CASSPAGIETQYF.

The J gene is TRBJ2-3, the V gene TRBV29-1; maybe TRBD2 (6 bases). Trimming removed 6 bases at V and 3 bases at J, with 13 bases between. This CDR3 region has 13 residues. Germline V gene sequence: CDR1 SQVTM, CDR2 ANQGSEA. CDR3 amino acids: CSVGVGGTDTQYF. CDR3 bases: TGCAGCGTAGGGGTGGGGGGTACAGATACGCAGTATTTT.

This chain uses TRBV28 with TRBJ2-3; the D is unclear. V was trimmed by 4 bases and J by 3 bases, leaving 11 bases between them. The CDR3 consists of 14 residues. Looked up from germline, CDR1 is MDHEN and CDR2 is SYDVKM. CDR3 loop: CASSSPFRTDTQYF. The CDR3 DNA is TGTGCCAGCAGTTCCCCCTTTAGGACAGATACGCAGTATTTT.

The V gene is TRBV11-2, the J gene TRBJ2-1; D is unresolved. The CDR3 has 11 residues. Germline V gene lookup returns CDR1 SGHAT and CDR2 FQNNGV. Deletions cut 5 bases from V and 6 bases from J, with 5 bases between. CDR3 sequence reads: CASSLSNEQFF. The CDR3 region has the DNA TGTGCCAGCAGCCTAAGCAATGAGCAGTTCTTC.

V and J are TRBV21-1 and TRBJ2-7; the D call in the table, TRBD2, was not verified against the DNA. TRBV21-1 is an annotated pseudogene. This CDR3 is built from 15 residues. The CDR3 region has the DNA TGTGCCAGCAGCAAAGTGCTAGCGAGGTTCTACGAGCAGTACTTC. Residues: CASSKVLARFYEQYF.

This chain joins TRBV7-6 and TRBJ1-1, with D tentatively TRBD1 (6 bases). The germline V gene has CDR1 SGHVS and CDR2 FNYEAQ. The CDR3 is 16 amino acids. Deletions cut 2 bases from V and 2 bases from J, with 15 bases between. This chain's CDR3 is CASSLQGGGLNTEAFF. DNA of the CDR3: TGTGCCAGCAGCTTACAAGGGGGGGGGTTAAACACTGAAGCTTTCTTT.

Within the sample, this clone is medium-sized. This chain connects TRBV7-9 to TRBJ2-2; D is possibly TRBD2 (6 bases). The germline V gene has CDR1 SEHNR and CDR2 FQNEAQ (reference sequence). V lost 2 bases and J 6 bases, leaving 13 bases between the germline ends. The CDR3 contains 15 residues. CDR3 sequence reads: CASSLSGERAGELFF. CDR3 coding DNA: TGTGCCAGCAGCTTATCGGGGGAGCGAGCCGGGGAGCTGTTTTTT.

V gene TRBV28 combines with J gene TRBJ2-7, with 8 bases fitting TRBD1. Germline assignment: CDR1 MDHEN and CDR2 SYDVKM. Germline trimming cut 6 bases from V and 1 base from J; bases unmatched to any gene: 2. The CDR3 length is 13 residues. The CDR3, as DNA: TGTGCCAGCAGAGGGACAGGTTCCTACGAGCAGTACTTC. Amino acids: CASRGTGSYEQYF.

This rearrangement joins TRBV6-5 to TRBJ2-7; 9 bases fit TRBD1. The V segment lost 8 bases and the J segment 2 bases; nucleotides outside the gene matches: 7. The length of the CDR3 is 14 residues. Per the germline V gene, CDR1 is MNHEY and CDR2 is SVGAGI. The CDR3 is CASAGGTGPYEQYF. Written as DNA, the CDR3 is TGTGCCAGCGCTGGGGGGACAGGGCCCTACGAGCAGTACTTC.